This section outlines one TCR beta chain sequence together with its context. The data were produced by immunoSEQ multiplex PCR, yet TCRdb's version contains in-frame clones alone and is incomplete. This table has 110,000 or so clones, about 80% appearing once. The CDR3 contains 17 residues. Germline-derived CDR1 and CDR2 are LNHDA and SQIVND (reference sequence). Trimming removed 7 bases at V and 0 bases at J, with 19 bases between. The data stem from a study of blood T cell repertoires in COVID-19. The wider study: Nucleic acid was either cDNA or gDNA, and it came from T cells, B-cell-depleted T cells, or PBMCs.

The sequence came from a man aged 65 to 85 with acute or convalescent COVID-19. The chain has TRBV19 and TRBJ1-5, with D perhaps TRBD1 (6 bases). The sequenced sample was peripheral blood. The CDR3 loop reads CASNGVQGRNSNQPQHF. DNA of the CDR3: TGTGCCAGTAATGGTGTGCAGGGGAGAAATAGCAATCAGCCCCAGCATTTT.